The clone carrying this TCR beta chain appeared many times. The antigen remains undetermined. This record comes from a study of T cells in Graves' hyperthyroidism and ophthalmopathy. Whole-study findings and limits: The model foresaw ophthalmopathy a median approximately 6.1 months prior to onset. Ophthalmopathy and stable hyperthyroidism were separated by a 13 V-J model.

With 8 bases removed from V and 3 bases from J, the gap between germline ends came to 16 bases. The CDR3 length is 13 residues. The germline V gene has CDR1 SQVTM and CDR2 ANQGSEA. Hyperthyroidism, newly diagnosed and lasting under 2 months, affected patients aged 18 to 65. The diagnoses drew upon clinical symptoms, serum thyroxine and TRAb, thyroid ultrasound and orbital computed tomography. The source material, RNA transcripts, was used to amplify TCR beta CDR3 regions. A set of HTBI primers served as the primers for a first-round RT-PCR of the TCR CDR3. TCRdb recomputed calls from the multiplex PCR reads with MiXCR, one row per CDR3 protein. Of around 350,000 distinct CDR3 sequences in the sample, under 20% were seen once.

The source material was blood. The receptor's source is a woman between 18 and 30 years old with Graves' hyperthyroidism. The genes are TRBV29-1 and TRBJ1-1; no clear D gene. CDR3 amino acids: CSSHHIGDTEAFF. For the CDR3, the DNA is TGCAGCTCCCACCACATCGGGGACACTGAAGCTTTCTTT.